One sample yielded the 24 T cell receptor beta chains listed below, sequenced in a study of T-cell memory formation after mild COVID-19 (dated by TCRdb to the early 2020s). The library was produced with 5' RACE. Sequencing was carried out with an Illumina NovaSeq 6000. The raw public data were reprocessed by TCRdb itself: fastp quality trimming at Q25, MiXCR clonotype calling, in-frame beta chains only. Each CDR3 protein appears once, grouped with its most common genes and DNA. Counted in this sample were some 180,000 distinct CDR3 sequences; approximately 17% of them appeared once. Of the sample, more than 3% falls within the top ten clones. Sequenced input: PBMCs or a T cell subset sorted from them (not recorded which). These receptors all come from a young man who had mild COVID-19 (a few samples of this study predate the infection). The sample titles of this study are shuffled in the database, so cell type and time point are left out; the donor was told from shared clones.

The genes are TRBV7-8 and TRBJ2-5; 13 bases are a match to TRBD2. The CDR3 runs 16 residues. Germline V CDR1 and CDR2: SGHVS, FQNEAQ. The trim removed 5 bases at V and 4 bases at J, leaving 7 bases unmatched. CDR3: CASSKGLAGTRETQYF. The CDR3 nucleotides are TGTGCCAGCAGCAAGGGACTAGCGGGAACAAGAGAGACCCAGTACTTC.

The chain has TRBV7-9 and TRBJ1-2; 8 bases match TRBD1. The length of the CDR3 is 14 residues. The trim removed 3 bases at V and 10 bases at J, leaving 10 bases unmatched. Germline CDR1 and CDR2: SEHNR and FQNEAQ (reference sequence). The CDR3 region has the DNA TGTGCCAGCAGCTTCGGACAGGGCGCCTTCGACTACACCTTC. This gives the protein CASSFGQGAFDYTF.

This clonotype occurred a few times. The chain combines TRBV29-1 with TRBJ2-7; D possibly corresponds to TRBD2 (6 bases). CDR3 length: 12 residues. Germline V gives CDR1 SQVTM, CDR2 ANQGSEA. Trimming removed 5 bases at V and 3 bases at J, with 11 bases between. The CDR3 sequence is CSVQVGGYEQYV. The CDR3 DNA sequence: TGCAGCGTTCAGGTGGGGGGCTACGAGCAGTACGTC.

In nucleotides, the CDR3 is TGTGCCAGCAGCTTAGGTTTCCTTACCTACAATGAGCAGTTCTTC. This sequence encodes CASSLGFLTYNEQFF. The rearrangement joins TRBV7-2 to TRBJ2-1; D gene unclear. Germline V lookup: CDR1 SGHTA, CDR2 FQGNSA. The CDR3 is 15 residues long. With 1 base removed from V and 2 bases from J, the gap between germline ends came to 9 bases.

This clonotype has just a few counts. This sequence joins TRBV7-9 and TRBJ2-4, with TRBD2 matching over 10 bases. The CDR3 is 15 residues long. Germline values: CDR1 SEHNR, CDR2 FQNEAQ (reference sequence). Germline trimming cut 2 bases from V and 8 bases from J; bases unmatched to any gene: 6. The DNA for the CDR3 is TGTGCCAGCAGCTTAAGCGGGGGGGCCGTGGACATTCAGTACTTC. It is translated as CASSLSGGAVDIQYF.

In its sample, this clonotype was seen a few times. This rearrangement joins TRBV24-1 to TRBJ2-3, with 12 positions matching TRBD2. The germline gives CDR1 KGHDR, CDR2 SFDVKD. This CDR3 spans 16 amino acids. With V trimmed by 2 bases and J by 8 bases, 7 bases remained unmatched. In nucleotides, the CDR3 is TGTGCCACCAGTGATTCGGCTAGCGGGGGGGAGATTACGCAGTATTTT. This encodes CATSDSASGGEITQYF.

This clonotype appeared a few times. CDR3 residues: CASSEEPGNTIYF. DNA for the CDR3: TGTGCCAGTAGTGAAGAGCCTGGAAACACCATATATTTT. The chain carries TRBV19 and TRBJ1-3, with D unresolved. This CDR3 spans 13 amino acids. Germline V gene lookup returns CDR1 LNHDA and CDR2 SQIVND (reference sequence). Trimming pared 5 bases from V and 2 bases from J, leaving 7 bases between.

V and J are TRBV12-3 or TRBV12-4 and TRBJ1-4, with D perhaps matching TRBD1 (6 bases). The CDR3 sequence is 15 residues long. V was cut by 6 bases and J by 1 base, with 12 bases left in between. In DNA form, the CDR3 reads TGTGCCAGCAGGGGTCAGGGGAAAACTAATGAAAAACTGTTTTTT. Amino acid sequence: CASRGQGKTNEKLFF.

The V call is TRBV7-9, the J call TRBJ1-2; no reliable D call. V was trimmed by 1 base and J by 6 bases, leaving 18 bases between them. This CDR3 is 16 amino acids long. From germline, CDR1 is SEHNR and CDR2 FQNEAQ (reference sequence). The CDR3 protein is CASSLGAQVGVHGYTF. The CDR3 DNA reads as TGTGCCAGCAGCTTAGGAGCTCAGGTGGGCGTTCATGGCTACACCTTC.

This clonotype has a handful of counts. V usage is TRBV6-1 and J usage is TRBJ1-5; 12 nucleotides agree with TRBD1. The V segment lost 4 bases and the J segment 6 bases; nucleotides outside the gene matches: 1. The CDR3 totals 14 residues. CDR1 is MNHNS and CDR2 is SASEGT in the germline V gene. This CDR3 reads CASSGDRGLQPQHF. The DNA for the CDR3 is TGTGCCAGCAGTGGGGACAGGGGGCTTCAGCCCCAGCATTTT.

V is TRBV6-2 or TRBV6-3 and J is TRBJ1-1, with D uncertain. Germline V gene sequence: CDR1 MNHEY, CDR2 SVGEGT. The CDR3 has 13 amino acids. Trimming cost V 2 bases and J 5 bases, with 9 bases left between them. In DNA form, the CDR3 reads TGTGCCAGCAGTTACCCCCAGGTAACTGAAGCTTTCTTT. Its translation is CASSYPQVTEAFF.

A few counts support this clonotype. This rearrangement joins TRBV12-3 or TRBV12-4 to TRBJ2-7; the match to TRBD2 covers 8 bases. The CDR3 spans 18 residues. The junction had 17 bases not matched to a gene; V was cut back by 0 bases and J by 7 bases. The CDR3 coding sequence is TGTGCCAGCAGTTTAGCGCCAATTTCCGGGGGGGGCCGGTGGGAGCAGTACTTC. This encodes CASSLAPISGGGRWEQYF.

This clonotype came up a few times. The chain carries TRBV10-3 and TRBJ2-7; TRBD1 is a possible D gene (6 bases). The CDR3 extends over 19 amino acids. Germline CDR1 and CDR2: ENHRY and SYGVKD. The ends were cut back, 0 bases at V and 0 bases at J, with 21 bases in the middle. This chain's CDR3 is CAISESTGQLLPYSYEQYV. CDR3 sequence (DNA): TGTGCCATCAGTGAGTCGACGGGACAACTCCTACCCTACTCCTACGAGCAGTACGTC.

This clonotype was detected once. The chain recombines TRBV5-1 with TRBJ1-3; the match to TRBD1 covers 7 bases. This CDR3 contains 16 residues. Trimming took 3 bases from V and 3 from J; bases not matched to a gene: 9. Germline CDR1 SGHRS, CDR2 YFSETQ. The CDR3 region has the DNA TGCGCCAGCAGCTCGGGGCCAAGGGGGCTTGGAAACACCATATATTTT. Translated, it gives CASSSGPRGLGNTIYF.

This clonotype was detected only a few times. The chain couples TRBV5-1 to TRBJ1-1; D not certain. This CDR3 spans 14 amino acids. Per germline, CDR1 SGHRS and CDR2 YFSETQ. Trimming shortened V by 1 base and J by 1 base, and 8 bases separated the two germline ends. The DNA for the CDR3 is TGCGCCAGCAGCTTGACAGCCGAGAACACTGAAGCTTTCTTT. This sequence encodes CASSLTAENTEAFF.

The chain is built from TRBV6-2 or TRBV6-3 and TRBJ1-1; D call uncertain. Trimming took 5 bases from V and 1 from J, leaving 8 bases between them. Germline loops: CDR1 MNHEY, CDR2 SVGEGT. The CDR3 extends over 13 amino acids. The CDR3 loop is CASSPAKNTEAFF. For the CDR3, the DNA is TGTGCCAGCAGTCCAGCCAAGAACACTGAAGCTTTCTTT.

The gene calls are TRBV7-2 and TRBJ2-7; 12 nucleotides agree with TRBD2. The CDR3 has 14 amino acids. Losses at the gene ends were 5 bases for V and 5 bases for J; bases not matched to a gene: 4. Germline V gene lookup returns CDR1 SGHTA and CDR2 FQGNSA. The CDR3: CASSRTSGDHEQYF. CDR3 DNA sequence: TGTGCCAGCAGCCGGACTAGCGGGGACCACGAGCAGTACTTC.

This clonotype was counted a few times. V and J are TRBV4-1 and TRBJ1-2; the D gene is possibly TRBD1 (6 bases). Per the germline V gene, CDR1 is MGHRA and CDR2 is YSYEKL. The V and J ends lost 0 bases and 4 bases respectively, with 15 bases between them. This CDR3 contains 16 residues. The CDR3 loop reads CASSQDTRGYLYGYTF. The CDR3 DNA follows: TGCGCCAGCAGCCAAGACACCAGGGGCTACCTCTATGGCTACACCTTC.

The chain recombines TRBV20-1 with TRBJ1-6, with 10 bases that match TRBD1. J gave up 9 bases and V 5 bases, and 4 bases lay outside the gene matches. Germline V gene lookup returns CDR1 DFQATT and CDR2 SNEGSKA (reference sequence). The CDR3 totals 13 residues. The CDR3 protein is CSAFRDRGSPLHF. The CDR3 DNA follows: TGCAGTGCTTTCCGGGACAGGGGTTCACCCCTCCACTTT.

The chain links TRBV6-5 to TRBJ1-1; 9 positions match TRBD1. V gave up 3 bases and J gave up 4 bases; unmatched junction bases: 15. The CDR3 runs to 18 residues. Germline loops: CDR1 MNHEY, CDR2 SVGAGI. CDR3 sequence reads: CASSYGSGTGGPSTEAFF. CDR3 nucleotides: TGTGCCAGCAGTTATGGATCTGGAACAGGGGGCCCCAGCACTGAAGCTTTCTTT.

This clonotype was counted a few times. This rearrangement joins TRBV29-1 to TRBJ2-7, with unresolved D. The CDR3 covers 13 residues. CDR1 is SQVTM and CDR2 is ANQGSEA in the germline V gene. Trimming took off 6 bases at V and 0 bases at J, with 12 bases between the two ends. CDR3 sequence (DNA): TGCAGCGTCACGACGGTGTTCTCCTACGAGCAGTACTTC. This sequence encodes CSVTTVFSYEQYF.

Turning to this clonotype: An end of the junction differs from the germline gene, which may be a read error. The rearrangement uses TRBV7-9 and TRBJ1-4; TRBD1 is a possible D gene (5 bases). The CDR3 sequence is 13 residues long. CDR1 and CDR2 (germline): SEHNR, FQNEAQ (reference sequence). Here the CDR3 DNA reads TGTGCCGGCAGCTTTGGGACGGGGGAAAAACTGTTTTTT. Its translation is CAGSFGTGEKLFF.

The chain recombines TRBV5-1 with TRBJ1-1, with 9 nucleotides matching TRBD1. Trimming took 4 bases from V and 0 from J; bases not matched to a gene: 13. Germline CDR1 reads SGHRS; CDR2 reads YFSETQ. CDR3 size: 18 residues. CDR3 nucleotide sequence: TGCGCCAGCAGCCGCGCCTCTGGGACAGGGCGCATGAACACTGAAGCTTTCTTT. Translation: CASSRASGTGRMNTEAFF.

This clonotype was recorded at least ten times. The V and J genes are TRBV7-3 and TRBJ1-1; no clear D. This CDR3 is built from 14 residues. V lost 4 bases, J lost 1 base, and 10 bases lay in between. The V gene's germline CDR1 is SGHTA and CDR2 FQGTGA. CDR3 in amino acids: CASSSQGWNTEAFF. As DNA, the CDR3 is TGTGCCAGCAGCTCCCAAGGGTGGAACACTGAAGCTTTCTTT.